Sequencing of this T cell receptor beta chain was carried out in a study of blood T cell repertoires in COVID-19. Study details: T cells, B-cell-depleted T cells, or PBMCs provided the cDNA or gDNA that served as material.

The authors' processing: Reference gene primers were amplified, and this amplification served to estimate nucleated cell counts. Libraries were prepared by immunoSEQ multiplex PCR; TCRdb keeps only in-frame clonotypes and omits some of them. That table furnishes V, J and clone size, whereas the DNA furnished D and trimming. The sample has approximately 170,000 clones, around 84% seen once. The CDR3 is 15 residues long. After removal of 5 bases from V and 1 base from J, the junction contained 4 bases not matched to a gene. Germline loops: CDR1 SEHNR, CDR2 FQNEAQ (reference sequence). Participants spanned ages about 18 to 90 years and resided in roughly 22 US areas. Researchers sorted participants into cohorts using their self-reported clinical history.

This chain uses TRBV7-9 with TRBJ2-5, with 10 bases lining up with TRBD2. The sequencing input was PBMCs or T cells enriched from blood (not recorded which). This receptor was taken from a woman between 50 and 59 years old who had recovered from COVID-19. The CDR3 region is CASSIWTSGQETQYF. CDR3 DNA sequence: TGTGCCAGCAGCATTTGGACTAGCGGCCAAGAGACCCAGTACTTC.